The rows below give T cell receptor beta chains drawn from one sample of a study of T cells in Graves' hyperthyroidism and ophthalmopathy. TCRdb passed the multiplex PCR reads through MiXCR, listing each CDR3 protein once. The sample has a few hundred thousand distinct CDR3 sequences, just over 45% seen once. The sample was peripheral blood or thyroid tissue (not recorded which). These receptor sequences come from a woman under 30 with Graves' hyperthyroidism. Each CDR3 is given with its conserved first and last residue.

v_gene: TRBV5-6; j_gene: TRBJ2-5; CDR3aa: CASSLVYGGRAGETQYF
v_gene: TRBV3-1; j_gene: TRBJ1-1; CDR3aa: CASSTEQGRTEAFF
v_gene: TRBV12-3/TRBV12-4; j_gene: TRBJ1-5; CDR3aa: CASSLSGNNQPQHF
v_gene: TRBV7-2; j_gene: TRBJ2-7; CDR3aa: CASSSTRNSYEQYF
v_gene: TRBV29-1; j_gene: TRBJ2-5; CDR3aa: CSVDFSSGQETQYF
v_gene: TRBV4-1; j_gene: TRBJ2-3; CDR3aa: CASSQDGLGTDTQYF
v_gene: TRBV5-6; j_gene: TRBJ1-1; CDR3aa: CASSLAGRGNEAFF
v_gene: TRBV29-1; j_gene: TRBJ2-5; CDR3aa: CSARQGGPSGRSNVRETQYF
v_gene: TRBV29-1; j_gene: TRBJ1-1; CDR3aa: CSVEGGVGVDYTEAFF
v_gene: TRBV9; j_gene: TRBJ2-7; CDR3aa: CASSGKPGLAGRNEQYF
v_gene: TRBV9; j_gene: TRBJ2-7; CDR3aa: CASSVGTGGEQYF
v_gene: TRBV2; j_gene: TRBJ1-6; CDR3aa: CASRIPGTGRYNSPLHF
v_gene: TRBV7-2; j_gene: TRBJ2-5; CDR3aa: CASSFDPSETQYF
v_gene: TRBV7-2; j_gene: TRBJ2-5; CDR3aa: CASSRFQETQYF
v_gene: TRBV7-9; j_gene: TRBJ1-2; CDR3aa: CASSYSGVLRAGGGYTF
v_gene: TRBV15; j_gene: TRBJ2-3; CDR3aa: CATSRDATDPSTDTQYF
v_gene: TRBV7-3; j_gene: TRBJ1-1; CDR3aa: CASSRTAKNTEAFF
v_gene: TRBV3-1; j_gene: TRBJ1-5; CDR3aa: CASSQGEGYNQPQHF
v_gene: TRBV20-1; j_gene: TRBJ2-5; CDR3aa: CSAKDSLAETQYF
v_gene: TRBV29-1; j_gene: TRBJ2-2; CDR3aa: CSVLTGYQTGELFF
v_gene: TRBV7-9; j_gene: TRBJ1-2; CDR3aa: CASSAQGAYGYTF
v_gene: TRBV29-1; j_gene: TRBJ2-7; CDR3aa: CSVVTGSGSYEQYF
v_gene: TRBV11-3; j_gene: TRBJ1-1; CDR3aa: CASSLIYRSFDTEAFF
v_gene: TRBV12-3/TRBV12-4; j_gene: -; CDR3aa: CASRRLAGVDEQFF
v_gene: TRBV20-1; j_gene: TRBJ1-5; CDR3aa: CSALRTGGFSNQPQHF
v_gene: TRBV12-3/TRBV12-4; j_gene: TRBJ2-6; CDR3aa: CASSLGFSGTSGANVLTF
v_gene: TRBV6-1; j_gene: TRBJ2-7; CDR3aa: CASSEEPSTYEQYF
v_gene: TRBV24-1; j_gene: TRBJ1-1; CDR3aa: CATSSRRGLDTEAFF
v_gene: TRBV12-3/TRBV12-4; j_gene: TRBJ2-6; CDR3aa: CASSRGRVASGANVLTF
v_gene: TRBV27; j_gene: TRBJ1-6; CDR3aa: CASSLLGSPLHF
v_gene: TRBV25-1; j_gene: TRBJ2-2; CDR3aa: CATTKGGELFF
v_gene: TRBV7-2; j_gene: TRBJ1-4; CDR3aa: CASSLAWGWGEKLFF
v_gene: TRBV7-2; j_gene: TRBJ2-3; CDR3aa: CASWTGGVDTQYF
v_gene: TRBV9; j_gene: TRBJ1-2; CDR3aa: CASSVSQGGWAGRNGYTF
v_gene: TRBV5-1; j_gene: TRBJ2-7; CDR3aa: CASSVDGRSYEQYF
v_gene: TRBV10-3; j_gene: TRBJ1-5; CDR3aa: CAISERDMAQHF
v_gene: TRBV10-3; j_gene: TRBJ2-7; CDR3aa: CAIQGARDEQYF
v_gene: TRBV12-3/TRBV12-4; j_gene: TRBJ1-5; CDR3aa: CASSYSQGATNQPQHF
v_gene: TRBV29-1; j_gene: TRBJ1-1; CDR3aa: CSVAKGMNTEAFF
v_gene: TRBV7-8; j_gene: TRBJ2-7; CDR3aa: CASSPGAVGWDTQYF
v_gene: TRBV5-1; j_gene: TRBJ1-1; CDR3aa: CASSQGGVTEAFF
v_gene: TRBV12-5; j_gene: TRBJ1-1; CDR3aa: CASGFPGAEAFF
v_gene: TRBV10-2; j_gene: TRBJ1-1; CDR3aa: CASSYSRVLNTEAFF
v_gene: TRBV19; j_gene: TRBJ1-5; CDR3aa: CASSIVHRGDYSNQPQHF